The 27 T cell receptor beta chains presented below share a single source sample, sequenced in a study of shared T cell receptors in the human thymus. The assay was immunoSEQ multiplex PCR, and TCRdb's table has in-frame clones only and misses some. Of about 660,000 clones listed, over 75% are singletons. The data also belong to a second study, concerning human thymus T cells.

The sequenced sample was thymocytes. These receptors were taken from a boy under three years old with a congenital heart defect.

This clone has a handful of counts. The gene calls are TRBV4-1 and TRBJ2-3; D may be TRBD2 (6 bases). The CDR3 totals 18 residues. CDR1 and CDR2 from the germline V gene are MGHRA and YSYEKL. Trimming took off 1 base at V and 0 bases at J, with 17 bases between the two ends. The CDR3 DNA follows: TGCGCCAGCAGCCAAGTTAGCCCACGGAGGGTTAGCACAGATACGCAGTATTTT. It encodes CASSQVSPRRVSTDTQYF.

The chain carries TRBV6-1 and TRBJ2-4; D is uncertain. V lost 4 bases and J lost 3, with 10 bases in between. Per germline, CDR1 MNHNS and CDR2 SASEGT. The CDR3 spans 14 residues. CDR3 sequence (DNA): TGTGCCAGCAGTGCAGACTTATTCAAAAACATTCAGTACTTC. It codes for CASSADLFKNIQYF.

This chain joins TRBV4-2 and TRBJ2-2; 12 positions agree with TRBD2. The length of the CDR3 is 19 residues. Germline loops: CDR1 LGHNA, CDR2 YNFKEQ. V shed 3 bases, J shed 3 bases, and the junction held 11 bases outside the gene matches. CDR3: CASSHRMTSGSKHTGELFF. Written as DNA, the CDR3 is TGTGCCAGCAGCCACCGGATGACTAGCGGGAGTAAACACACCGGGGAGCTGTTTTTT.

The V gene is TRBV7-9, the J gene TRBJ2-5; D is uncertain. The CDR3 has 12 amino acids. Per germline, CDR1 SEHNR and CDR2 FQNEAQ (reference sequence). The V gene lost 5 bases and the J gene lost 7 bases, with 11 bases spanning the gap. The CDR3 is CASSPHLRTQYF. The CDR3 coding sequence is TGTGCCAGCAGCCCCCACTTAAGGACCCAGTACTTC. The full variable domain, with the rest looked up from reference TRBV7-9 and TRBJ2-5, is DTGVSQNPRHKITKRGQNVTFRCDPISEHNRLYWYRQTLGQGPEFLTYFQNEAQLEKSRLLSDRFSAERPKGSFSTLEIQRTEQGDSAMYLCASSPHLRTQYFGPGTRLLVL.

J is TRBJ2-7 and V is TRBV6-6; TRBD1 is a possible D gene (6 bases). Germline-derived CDR1 and CDR2 are MNHNY and SVGAGI (reference sequence). The V and J ends lost 7 bases and 0 bases respectively, with 16 bases between them. This CDR3 contains 15 residues. CDR3 region: CASTLQGRSSYEQYF. DNA for the CDR3: TGTGCCAGCACCCTGCAGGGGCGGAGCTCCTACGAGCAGTACTTC.

J is TRBJ2-7 and V is TRBV27; D perhaps matches TRBD1 (5 bases). Germline V CDR1 and CDR2: MNHEY, SMNVEV (reference sequence). The length of the CDR3 is 12 residues. Trimming took 4 bases from V and 4 from J, leaving 8 bases between them. CDR3 residues: CASSSNRYEQYF. The CDR3 coding sequence is TGTGCCAGCAGTTCCAACAGGTACGAGCAGTACTTC.

The genes are TRBV27 and TRBJ2-3; 7 bases fit TRBD2. The V gene's germline CDR1 is MNHEY and CDR2 SMNVEV (reference sequence). The CDR3 extends over 19 amino acids. V trimming: 5 bases; J trimming: 1 base; junction bases outside the gene matches: 18. CDR3 residues: CASSTPPSGRRGCTDTQYF. Written as DNA, the CDR3 is TGTGCCAGCAGTACCCCCCCTAGCGGCCGAAGGGGTTGCACAGATACGCAGTATTTT.

This clone was counted a few times. V gene TRBV7-8 combines with J gene TRBJ2-5; D is ambiguous. The CDR3 has 15 amino acids. Germline V CDR1 and CDR2: SGHVS, FQNEAQ. Deletions cut 1 base from V and 4 bases from J, with 13 bases between. The CDR3 protein is CASSLEPAGPETQYF. CDR3 sequence (DNA): TGTGCCAGCAGCTTAGAGCCGGCAGGTCCAGAGACCCAGTACTTC.

This clone was recorded a few times. The chain joins TRBV29-1 to TRBJ2-7; 7 bases are a match to TRBD2. CDR3 length: 15 residues. Trimming took 0 bases from V and 7 from J; bases not matched to a gene: 12. Germline assignment: CDR1 SQVTM and CDR2 ANQGSEA. The DNA for the CDR3 is TGCAGCGTTGAAGAATTAGCGGGCTCTCTAGGGGAGCAGTACTTC. Protein: CSVEELAGSLGEQYF.

The chain links TRBV5-1 to TRBJ2-7; possibly TRBD2 for D (6 bases). The CDR3 sequence is 15 residues long. Germline CDR1 and CDR2: SGHRS and YFSETQ. The ends were cut back, 0 bases at V and 2 bases at J, with 12 bases in the middle. CDR3 amino acids: CASSLGGVGTYEQYF. The CDR3 DNA reads as TGCGCCAGCAGCTTGGGGGGGGTAGGGACCTACGAGCAGTACTTC.

This rearrangement joins TRBV27 to TRBJ2-4; 14 bases fit TRBD2. Germline CDR1 reads MNHEY; CDR2 reads SMNVEV (reference sequence). V was pared by 5 bases and J by 0 bases, with 9 bases of the junction left unmatched. This CDR3 comprises 19 residues. Here the CDR3 reads CASSPSGLAGGLAKNIQYF. For the CDR3, the DNA is TGTGCCAGCAGTCCCTCAGGACTAGCGGGAGGACTAGCCAAAAACATTCAGTACTTC.

This clone appeared a single time. The chain couples TRBV4-3 to TRBJ2-7, with D perhaps TRBD1 (6 bases). Per the germline V gene, CDR1 is LGHNA and CDR2 is YSLEER. The CDR3 runs 16 residues. Between the trimmed V and J ends, which lost 0 bases and 9 bases, there was a span of 21 bases. The CDR3 spells CASSQDGSGTFRGQYF. The CDR3 bases are TGCGCCAGCAGCCAAGATGGGTCCGGCACTTTCAGGGGGCAGTACTTC.

The chain joins TRBV29-1 to TRBJ2-1; 8 nucleotides agree with TRBD2. CDR1 and CDR2 from the germline V gene are SQVTM and ANQGSEA. The CDR3 is made up of 17 amino acids. Trimming took 0 bases from V and 8 from J; bases not matched to a gene: 15. CDR3: CSVEDMPRERECDEQFF. The CDR3 coding sequence is TGCAGCGTTGAAGATATGCCTCGGGAGCGGGAGTGCGATGAGCAGTTCTTC.

The chain uses TRBV7-3 and TRBJ2-7; 9 positions match TRBD2. The ends lost 3 bases at V and 5 bases at J; junction bases unmatched: 8. CDR1 is SGHTA, CDR2 FQGTGA, per germline. The CDR3 has 15 amino acids. The CDR3 here is CASSFSGSLPNEQYF. Here the CDR3 DNA reads TGTGCCAGCAGCTTTAGCGGGAGTTTACCCAACGAGCAGTACTTC.

This chain uses TRBV4-1 with TRBJ2-7; 9 bases match TRBD2. This CDR3 is built from 18 residues. Trimming took 5 bases from V and 4 from J; bases not matched to a gene: 18. Germline V lookup: CDR1 MGHRA, CDR2 YSYEKL. The CDR3 sequence is CASSSGTDISGRGYEQYF. CDR3 coding DNA: TGCGCCAGCAGCTCCGGGACAGACATTAGCGGGAGAGGGTACGAGCAGTACTTC.

The V call is TRBV6-4, the J call TRBJ2-3, with D possibly TRBD1 on 5 matching bases. The V end lost 6 bases, the J end lost 1 base, and 14 bases lay between the germline ends. The germline V gene encodes CDR1 MRHNA and CDR2 SNTAGT. This CDR3 has 15 residues. CDR3 amino acids: CASRDTLVGTDTQYF. The DNA of the CDR3 is TGTGCCAGCAGGGACACTTTAGTCGGCACAGATACGCAGTATTTT.

V and J are TRBV28 and TRBJ2-3; perhaps TRBD2 as D (6 bases). The CDR3 is 15 residues long. Germline V gene sequence: CDR1 MDHEN, CDR2 SYDVKM. Trimming removed 5 bases at V and 3 bases at J, with 15 bases between. As DNA, the CDR3 is TGTGCCAGCAGTCCATGGAGGGGCGGGACAGATACGCAGTATTTT. Translation: CASSPWRGGTDTQYF. Using reference TRBV28 and TRBJ2-3 for the parts outside the CDR3, the full variable domain is DVKVTQSSRYLVKRTGEKVFLECVQDMDHENMFWYRQDPGLGLRLIYFSYDVKMKEKGDIPEGYSVSREKKERFSLILESASTNQTSMYLCASSPWRGGTDTQYFGPGTRLTVL.

This clone was seen a single time. The chain employs TRBV5-1 and TRBJ2-7; TRBD1 matches at 11 bases. The CDR3 consists of 16 residues. V trimming: 2 bases; J trimming: 3 bases; junction bases outside the gene matches: 7. CDR1 and CDR2 (germline): SGHRS, YFSETQ. The CDR3 spells CASSFGTGGVGYEQYF. CDR3 bases: TGCGCCAGCAGCTTCGGGACAGGGGGTGTCGGCTACGAGCAGTACTTC.

In this sample, this clone turned up a few times. The chain combines TRBV29-1 with TRBJ2-1; D possibly corresponds to TRBD2 (6 bases). This CDR3 spans 15 amino acids. V shed 2 bases and J shed 6 bases, with 17 bases lying between them. Germline V CDR1 and CDR2: SQVTM, ANQGSEA. In DNA form, the CDR3 reads TGCAGCGTTGAAATTTCTAGCGCCCACTCCAATGAGCAGTTCTTC. Translating gives CSVEISSAHSNEQFF.

The chain carries TRBV7-6 and TRBJ1-2, with a possible D match to TRBD1 (6 bases). The ends were cut back, 4 bases at V and 2 bases at J, with 20 bases in the middle. From germline, CDR1 is SGHVS and CDR2 FNYEAQ. The CDR3 totals 17 residues. The CDR3 DNA reads as TGTGCCAGCAGCTCAAGGGGGGGAATAATCCAAAACTATGGCTACACCTTC. This codes for CASSSRGGIIQNYGYTF.

The chain links TRBV6-6 to TRBJ2-3, with 11 bases lining up with TRBD2. CDR3 size: 15 residues. Germline lookup yields CDR1 MNHNY and CDR2 SVGAGI (reference sequence). Germline trimming cut 6 bases from V and 6 bases from J; bases unmatched to any gene: 8. The CDR3 sequence is CASRTGLAGQDTQYF. The DNA of the CDR3 is TGTGCCAGCAGAACTGGACTAGCGGGTCAGGATACGCAGTATTTT.

This clone was recorded once. The chain combines TRBV4-1 with TRBJ2-2; 11 bases match TRBD2. Unmatched junction bases numbered 9, after V lost 3 bases and J lost 6 bases. Germline V gives CDR1 MGHRA, CDR2 YSYEKL. CDR3 length: 17 residues. CDR3 sequence: CASSQDTSGSAAGELFF. CDR3 coding DNA: TGCGCCAGCAGCCAGGATACTAGCGGGAGTGCGGCCGGGGAGCTGTTTTTT.

This clone was counted between two and nine times. A junction boundary mismatches the germline segment, possibly from a read error. The V call is TRBV6-1, the J call TRBJ1-5, with TRBD1 matching over 9 bases. CDR3 length equals 11 residues. Germline CDR1 reads MNHNS; CDR2 reads SASEGT. CDR3 sequence: CASREGQGRHF. The CDR3 nucleotides are TGTGCCAGCAGGGAAGGACAGGGGAGACATTTT.

The chain couples TRBV14 to TRBJ2-7; TRBD1 matches 8 bases. The germline V gene has CDR1 SGHDN and CDR2 FVKESK. V lost 3 bases, J lost 1 base, and 11 bases stayed unmatched. The length of the CDR3 is 17 residues. CDR3 sequence (DNA): TGTGCCAGCAGCCAGGGTATCCGGGACAGGTTTTCCTACGAGCAGTACTTC. It yields the protein CASSQGIRDRFSYEQYF.

V and J are TRBV11-1 and TRBJ1-2; 7 nucleotides agree with TRBD1. Trimming cost V 4 bases and J 6 bases; bases outside gene matches: 17. CDR3 length: 17 residues. The germline gives CDR1 SGHAT, CDR2 FQDESV (reference sequence). The CDR3 region is CASSYVDVTGDRNGYTF. The CDR3 coding sequence is TGTGCCAGCAGCTACGTAGACGTGACCGGGGACAGAAATGGCTACACCTTC.

This clone was observed a few times. The chain couples TRBV7-9 to TRBJ2-5, with 10 nucleotides matching TRBD2. The CDR3 is 16 amino acids. Germline values: CDR1 SEHNR, CDR2 FQNEAQ (reference sequence). Trimming took 3 bases from V and 5 from J; bases not matched to a gene: 9. This chain's CDR3 is CASSLDLLAGLETQYF. Here the CDR3 DNA reads TGTGCCAGCAGCTTGGACCTACTAGCGGGACTGGAGACCCAGTACTTC.

This chain links TRBV7-9 with TRBJ1-2; weak D call: TRBD1 (5 bases). This CDR3 comprises 12 residues. The germline V and J ends were trimmed by 0 bases and 7 bases, with 6 bases remaining between them. Germline-derived CDR1 and CDR2 are SEHNR and FQNEAQ (reference sequence). This chain's CDR3 is CASSLAGAGYTF. Here the CDR3 DNA reads TGTGCCAGCAGCTTAGCAGGGGCTGGCTACACCTTC.